A single sample gave rise to the 9 T cell receptor beta chains below, sequenced in a study of T-cell memory formation after mild COVID-19. TCRdb called the 5' RACE reads again in MiXCR, with one record for every CDR3 protein. In the table there are hundreds of thousands of distinct CDR3 sequences, more than 15% of which are singletons. Sequencing used PBMCs or a T cell subset sorted from them (not recorded which). The receptors were sampled from a man aged 18 to 30 who had mild COVID-19 (a few samples of this study predate the infection). Cell type and time point are not known.

This clonotype was counted between two and nine times. The chain recombines TRBV12-3 or TRBV12-4 with TRBJ2-2; 8 nucleotides agree with TRBD1. This CDR3 has 16 amino acids. The J segment lost 3 bases and the V segment lost 6 bases, leaving 9 bases of the junction unmatched. The CDR3 protein is CASSSDRGWYTGELFF. For the CDR3, the DNA is TGTGCCAGCAGCTCTGACAGGGGTTGGTACACCGGGGAGCTGTTTTTT.

This clonotype was recorded a few times. The V call is TRBV29-1, the J call TRBJ1-1; weak D call: TRBD1 (5 bases). The CDR3 extends over 10 amino acids. V shed 6 bases and J shed 8 bases, with 10 bases lying between them. Germline CDR1 and CDR2: SQVTM and ANQGSEA. DNA of the CDR3: TGCAGCGTGGGGGTCGTCGAAGCTTTCTTT. Its protein product is CSVGVVEAFF.

The V and J genes are TRBV28 and TRBJ2-7; unclear D gene. Trimming left V 8 bases short and J 2 bases short, with 10 bases between. Germline loops: CDR1 MDHEN, CDR2 SYDVKM. The CDR3 has 12 amino acids. CDR3 residues: CASSKGTYEQYV. CDR3 bases: TGTGCCAGCTCCAAGGGTACCTACGAGCAGTACGTC.

The V and J genes are TRBV13 and TRBJ2-1; weak D call: TRBD2 (5 bases). Trimming removed 1 base at V and 4 bases at J, with 8 bases between. The CDR3 sequence is 14 residues long. Germline assignment: CDR1 PRHDT and CDR2 FYEKMQ (reference sequence). The CDR3 nucleotides are TGTGCCAGCAGCTTAGACGGGGATTACAATGAGCAGTTCTTC. It codes for CASSLDGDYNEQFF.

In its sample, this clonotype was seen a few times. In DNA form, the CDR3 reads TGTGCCAGCAGTTACCCGAAGGGGGGAACTAGCAATTCACCCCTCCACTTT. Protein sequence: CASSYPKGGTSNSPLHF. The gene calls are TRBV6-2 or TRBV6-3 and TRBJ1-6, with a tentative D call TRBD1 (6 bases). V was shortened by 2 bases and J by 7 bases, with 18 bases between the two germline ends. The germline gives CDR1 MNHEY, CDR2 SVGEGT. The CDR3 runs to 17 residues.

Only a few counts were recorded for this clonotype. One end of the junction is discordant with germline, which a read error may explain. V and J are TRBV4-3 and TRBJ2-5; no firm D call. This CDR3 spans 14 amino acids. The germline gives CDR1 LGHNA, CDR2 YSLEER. CDR3 sequence reads: CASSQGKRRYASDF. The CDR3 DNA reads TGCGCCAGCAGCCAAGGGAAGCGTAGGTACGCCTCGGACTTC.

The chain combines TRBV6-5 with TRBJ1-2; D is possibly TRBD1 (5 bases). Germline V gene sequence: CDR1 MNHEY, CDR2 SVGAGI. The CDR3 runs to 15 residues. The V gene lost 3 bases and the J gene lost 2 bases, with 13 bases spanning the gap. CDR3 in amino acids: CASSYTAGGNYGYTF. Here the CDR3 DNA reads TGTGCCAGCAGTTATACCGCCGGGGGGAACTATGGCTACACCTTC.

The chain uses TRBV21-1 and TRBJ2-7; TRBD2 is the table's D call, not checked against the DNA. TRBV21-1 is given as a pseudogene. This CDR3 contains 14 residues. The CDR3 spells CASSYPGSGGEQYV. For the CDR3, the DNA is TGTGCCAGCAGCTATCCAGGATCCGGAGGCGAGCAGTACGTC.

The gene calls are TRBV13 and TRBJ2-1, with TRBD2 identical over 15 bases. The CDR3 totals 16 residues. Germline V gene sequence: CDR1 PRHDT, CDR2 FYEKMQ (reference sequence). The V gene end was trimmed by 4 bases and the J gene end by 9 bases; junction bases not matched to a gene: 7. The CDR3 nucleotides are TGTGCCAGCAGCTGGGGACTAGCGGGGGGTCATGGTGAGCAGTTCTTC. The encoded protein is CASSWGLAGGHGEQFF.